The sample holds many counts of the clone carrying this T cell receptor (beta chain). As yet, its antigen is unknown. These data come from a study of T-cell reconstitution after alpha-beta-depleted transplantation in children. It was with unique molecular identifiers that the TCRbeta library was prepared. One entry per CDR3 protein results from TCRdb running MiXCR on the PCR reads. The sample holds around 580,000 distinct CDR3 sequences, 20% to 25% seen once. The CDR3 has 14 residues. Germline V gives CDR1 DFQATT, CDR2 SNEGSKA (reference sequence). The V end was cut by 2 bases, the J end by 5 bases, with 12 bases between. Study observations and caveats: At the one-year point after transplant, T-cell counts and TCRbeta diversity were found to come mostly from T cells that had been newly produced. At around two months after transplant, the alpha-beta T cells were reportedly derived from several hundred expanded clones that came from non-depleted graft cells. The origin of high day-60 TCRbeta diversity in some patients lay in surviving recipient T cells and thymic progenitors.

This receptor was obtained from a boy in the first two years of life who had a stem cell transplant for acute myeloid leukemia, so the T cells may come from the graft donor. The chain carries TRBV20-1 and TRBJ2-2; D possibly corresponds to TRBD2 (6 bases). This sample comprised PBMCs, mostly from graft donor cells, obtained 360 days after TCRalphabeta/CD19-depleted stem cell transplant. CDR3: CSARTGGGTGELFF. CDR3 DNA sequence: TGCAGTGCTAGAACCGGGGGTGGAACCGGGGAGCTGTTTTTT.